One and the same sample provided the 22 T cell receptor beta chains below, sequenced in a study of shared clonotypes between healthy human individuals. Clones were sequenced by immunoSEQ multiplex PCR, and TCRdb holds only the in-frame ones, with some missing. Of 2 million or so clones listed, about 95% are singletons. The naive CD8 subset, CD45RO-negative cells positively selected for CCR7, excluded terminally differentiated effector memory CD45RA+ cells. Sequenced sample: naive CD8+ T cells sorted from blood. These receptors were taken from a man aged 18 to 29 in good health.

The chain uses TRBV28 and TRBJ2-1, with D perhaps matching TRBD2 (6 bases). Germline V gene sequence: CDR1 MDHEN, CDR2 SYDVKM. The CDR3 consists of 11 residues. Between the trimmed V and J ends, which lost 6 bases and 7 bases, there was a span of 7 bases. The chain's CDR3 is CASSGGNEQFF. CDR3 nucleotide sequence: TGTGCCAGCAGCGGGGGTAATGAGCAGTTCTTC.

The chain is built from TRBV7-9 and TRBJ2-5; 8 bases fit TRBD1. Germline V gives CDR1 SEHNR, CDR2 FQNEAQ (reference sequence). The CDR3 sequence is 14 residues long. The V and J ends lost 1 base and 4 bases, in that order; junction bases with no gene match: 2. This chain's CDR3 is CASSLGTGRETQYF. The CDR3 DNA is TGTGCCAGCAGCTTAGGGACAGGGCGAGAGACCCAGTACTTC.

The chain is built from TRBV9 and TRBJ2-2; 8 positions match TRBD1. This CDR3 is 13 amino acids long. V gave up 7 bases and J gave up 6 bases; unmatched junction bases: 5. Looked up from germline, CDR1 is SGDLS and CDR2 is YYNGEE. The CDR3 sequence is CASETGVAGELFF. The CDR3 nucleotides are TGTGCCAGCGAGACAGGGGTGGCCGGGGAGCTGTTTTTT. Drawing the rest from reference TRBV9 and TRBJ2-2, the complete variable domain is DSGVTQTPKHLITATGQRVTLRCSPRSGDLSVYWYQQSLDQGLQFLIQYYNGEERAKGNILERFSAQQFPDLHSELNLSSLELGDSALYFCASETGVAGELFFGEGSRLTVL.

The chain links TRBV2 to TRBJ1-5, with 8 nucleotides matching TRBD1. Looked up from germline, CDR1 is SNHLY and CDR2 is FYNNEI. V shed 3 bases and J 13 bases; nucleotides not matched to a gene: 2. The length of the CDR3 is 11 residues. CDR3 DNA: TGTGCCAGCAGTGACACAGGGGGACAGCATTTT. It specifies CASSDTGGQHF.

The rearrangement uses TRBV28 and TRBJ2-7; D is perhaps TRBD2 (5 bases). Germline lookup yields CDR1 MDHEN and CDR2 SYDVKM. V lost 2 bases and J 5 bases, leaving 16 bases between the germline ends. There are 15 residues in the CDR3. The CDR3 reads CASSLLGESPDEQYF. The CDR3 region has the DNA TGTGCCAGCAGTTTACTCGGGGAATCCCCGGACGAGCAGTACTTC.

CDR3 loop: CASSKEVAGGIYEQYF. The CDR3 DNA sequence: TGTGCCAGTAGTAAAGAAGTAGCGGGAGGCATTTACGAGCAGTACTTC. The chain employs TRBV19 and TRBJ2-7; 10 bases are shared with TRBD2. CDR3 length: 16 amino acids. CDR1 LNHDA and CDR2 SQIVND come from the germline V gene (reference sequence). Germline trimming cut 4 bases from V and 4 bases from J; bases unmatched to any gene: 10.

This chain connects TRBV6-1 to TRBJ1-5; D is possibly TRBD1 (5 bases). The CDR3 is 14 residues long. Germline V gene lookup returns CDR1 MNHNS and CDR2 SASEGT. V was trimmed by 8 bases and J by 0 bases, leaving 11 bases between them. The CDR3 reads CASVGGYSNQPQHF. DNA of the CDR3: TGTGCCAGCGTCGGGGGTTATAGCAATCAGCCCCAGCATTTT.

This clone has only a few counts. This sequence joins TRBV27 and TRBJ2-1; D remains ambiguous. Trimming left V 7 bases short and J 4 bases short, with 5 bases between. The V gene's germline CDR1 is MNHEY and CDR2 SMNVEV (reference sequence). This CDR3 is built from 11 residues. CDR3 sequence: CASTDYNEQFF. The CDR3 DNA follows: TGTGCCAGCACCGATTACAATGAGCAGTTCTTC.

The chain links TRBV27 to TRBJ2-7; 8 bases are a match to TRBD1. V gave up 0 bases and J gave up 2 bases; unmatched junction bases: 9. CDR3 length: 17 amino acids. Per the germline V gene, CDR1 is MNHEY and CDR2 is SMNVEV (reference sequence). The CDR3 DNA sequence: TGTGCCAGCAGTTTATCGAGTGGGACAGGTTTCGCCTACGAGCAGTACTTC. Translating gives CASSLSSGTGFAYEQYF.

The chain recombines TRBV2 with TRBJ1-1; D may be TRBD1 (5 bases). The V end lost 3 bases, the J end lost 0 bases, and 14 bases lay between the germline ends. This CDR3 contains 16 residues. CDR1 is SNHLY, CDR2 FYNNEI, per germline. CDR3 nucleotides: TGTGCCAGCAGTGATAGTCTCGCAGGGATGAACACTGAAGCTTTCTTT. Translation gives CASSDSLAGMNTEAFF.

This chain joins TRBV11-1 and TRBJ1-1; D perhaps matches TRBD1 (5 bases). Trimming shortened V by 0 bases and J by 4 bases, and 9 bases separated the two germline ends. CDR1 is SGHAT, CDR2 FQDESV, per germline (reference sequence). This CDR3 contains 14 residues. The CDR3 DNA reads as TGTGCCAGCAGCTTAGCGGGGGAAGGCACTGAAGCTTTCTTT. Protein: CASSLAGEGTEAFF.

A single count supports this clone. The chain links TRBV9 to TRBJ1-2; the match to TRBD1 covers 10 bases. V dropped 1 base and J dropped 3; count of bases not matched to a gene: 6. This CDR3 contains 16 residues. CDR1 is SGDLS, CDR2 YYNGEE, per germline. The CDR3, as DNA: TGTGCCAGCAGCGTATCTGGGACAGGGGTCGACTATGGCTACACCTTC. Its protein product is CASSVSGTGVDYGYTF.

The gene calls are TRBV28 and TRBJ1-5; maybe TRBD1 (6 bases). Trimming removed 6 bases at V and 0 bases at J, with 15 bases between. Germline assignment: CDR1 MDHEN and CDR2 SYDVKM. The CDR3 is 16 amino acids. The CDR3 bases are TGTGCCAGCAGCAACAGGGTTTGGGATAGCAATCAGCCCCAGCATTTT. Residues: CASSNRVWDSNQPQHF.

The chain couples TRBV2 to TRBJ1-4; 10 bases agree with TRBD1. J gave up 6 bases and V 6 bases, and 7 bases lay outside the gene matches. Germline V CDR1 and CDR2: SNHLY, FYNNEI. There are 15 residues in the CDR3. CDR3 region: CASSAGQGVYEKLFF. In nucleotides, the CDR3 is TGTGCCAGCAGCGCCGGACAGGGGGTATATGAAAAACTGTTTTTT.

The chain recombines TRBV5-4 with TRBJ1-1; TRBD1 matches at 7 bases. Per the germline V gene, CDR1 is SGHNT and CDR2 is YYREEE (reference sequence). The CDR3 is 14 amino acids. Trimming took 3 bases from V and 4 from J; bases not matched to a gene: 6. The CDR3 loop is CASSYDRVGTEAFF. Here the CDR3 DNA reads TGTGCCAGCAGCTACGACAGGGTGGGCACTGAAGCTTTCTTT.

The V call is TRBV4-1, the J call TRBJ2-2, with TRBD1 identical over 8 bases. The CDR3 runs to 15 residues. V dropped 4 bases and J dropped 6; count of bases not matched to a gene: 7. Germline assignment: CDR1 MGHRA and CDR2 YSYEKL. The CDR3 loop reads CASSREDREAGELFF. CDR3 bases: TGCGCCAGCAGCCGAGAGGACAGGGAGGCCGGGGAGCTGTTTTTT.

Details on this clone: Other DNA sequences in this sample translate to the same CDR3. The rearrangement uses TRBV5-6 and TRBJ2-1; D ambiguous. The CDR3 extends over 11 amino acids. V shed 2 bases and J shed 4 bases, with 1 base lying between them. Germline V gene data show CDR1 as SGHDT and CDR2 as YYEEEE. CDR3 region: CASSLYNEQFF. For the CDR3, the DNA is TGTGCCAGCAGCTTATACAATGAGCAGTTCTTC.

The V call is TRBV28, the J call TRBJ2-3; TRBD2 is a possible D gene (6 bases). The CDR3 has 16 residues. Trimming removed 8 bases at V and 1 base at J, with 19 bases between. Germline CDR1 is MDHEN and CDR2 is SYDVKM. CDR3 loop: CASGGYRELGTDTQYF. CDR3 coding DNA: TGTGCCAGCGGGGGGTATAGAGAGTTAGGCACAGATACGCAGTATTTT.

This clone was counted a single time. Distinct nucleotide sequences in the sample also encode this CDR3. The rearrangement uses TRBV4-1 and TRBJ2-7; D ambiguous. Germline V gene sequence: CDR1 MGHRA, CDR2 YSYEKL. The CDR3 is 14 residues long. V lost 1 base, J lost 0 bases, and 7 bases lay in between. The CDR3 nucleotides read TGCGCCAGCAGCCAAGGGGGAAGCTCCTACGAGCAGTACTTC. Protein: CASSQGGSSYEQYF.

The chain carries TRBV9 and TRBJ2-1, with TRBD1 identical over 11 bases. V shed 2 bases and J 7 bases; nucleotides not matched to a gene: 8. Per germline, CDR1 SGDLS and CDR2 YYNGEE. This CDR3 comprises 16 residues. In DNA form, the CDR3 reads TGTGCCAGCAGCGTTGGCGACGGACAGGGGGCGAATGAGCAGTTCTTC. As protein: CASSVGDGQGANEQFF. The whole variable domain, remainder taken from reference TRBV9 and TRBJ2-1, is DSGVTQTPKHLITATGQRVTLRCSPRSGDLSVYWYQQSLDQGLQFLIQYYNGEERAKGNILERFSAQQFPDLHSELNLSSLELGDSALYFCASSVGDGQGANEQFFGPGTRLTVL.

The rearrangement uses TRBV25-1 and TRBJ2-5; no reliable D call. The germline V and J ends were trimmed by 6 bases and 1 base, with 9 bases remaining between them. The germline gives CDR1 MGHDK, CDR2 SYGVNS. The CDR3 contains 13 residues. The CDR3 region has the DNA TGTGCCAGCAGCGCACAGACCCAAGAGACCCAGTACTTC. Protein product: CASSAQTQETQYF. The whole variable domain, remainder taken from reference TRBV25-1 and TRBJ2-5, is EADIYQTPRYLVIGTGKKITLECSQTMGHDKMYWYQQDPGMELHLIHYSYGVNSTEKGDLSSESTVSRIRTEHFPLTLESARPSHTSQYLCASSAQTQETQYFGPGTRLLVL.

The rearrangement links TRBV28 to TRBJ1-1, with D possibly TRBD1 on 5 matching bases. This CDR3 contains 15 residues. V was clipped by 2 bases and J by 0 bases, with 10 bases between them. CDR1 and CDR2 from the germline V gene are MDHEN and SYDVKM. CDR3 DNA sequence: TGTGCCAGCAGTTTAGGGCAGGGCTTGAACACTGAAGCTTTCTTT. Protein product: CASSLGQGLNTEAFF.